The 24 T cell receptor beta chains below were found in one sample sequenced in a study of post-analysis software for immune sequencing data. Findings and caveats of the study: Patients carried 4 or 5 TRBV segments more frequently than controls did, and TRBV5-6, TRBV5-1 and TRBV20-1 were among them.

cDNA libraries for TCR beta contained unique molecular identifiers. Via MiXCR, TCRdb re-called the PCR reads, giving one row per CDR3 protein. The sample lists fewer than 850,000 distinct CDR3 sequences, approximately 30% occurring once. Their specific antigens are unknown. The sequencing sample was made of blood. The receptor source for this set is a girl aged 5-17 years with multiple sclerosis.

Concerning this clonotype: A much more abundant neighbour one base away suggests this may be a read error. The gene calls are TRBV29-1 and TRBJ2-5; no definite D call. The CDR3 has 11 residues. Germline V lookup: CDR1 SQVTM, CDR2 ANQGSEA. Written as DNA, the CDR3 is TGCAGCTTCCGGGCACAAGAGACCCGGTACTTC. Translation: CSFRAQETRYF.

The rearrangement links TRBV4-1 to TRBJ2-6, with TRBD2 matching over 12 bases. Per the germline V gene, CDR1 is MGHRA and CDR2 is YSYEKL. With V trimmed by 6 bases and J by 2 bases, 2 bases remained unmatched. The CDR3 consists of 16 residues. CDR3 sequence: CASRPSGGAGANVLTF. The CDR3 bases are TGCGCCAGCAGGCCTAGCGGGGGGGCTGGGGCCAACGTCCTGACTTTC.

Here the CDR3 reads CASSQEPPGRAAQETQYF. The CDR3 DNA reads as TGTGCCAGCAGCCAAGAGCCCCCCGGGCGGGCGGCCCAAGAGACCCAGTACTTC. This rearrangement joins TRBV3-1 to TRBJ2-5; the D gene is possibly TRBD2 (5 bases). CDR1 is LGHDT, CDR2 YNNKEL, per germline (reference sequence). This CDR3 region has 18 residues. Trimming left V 0 bases short and J 1 base short, with 18 bases between.

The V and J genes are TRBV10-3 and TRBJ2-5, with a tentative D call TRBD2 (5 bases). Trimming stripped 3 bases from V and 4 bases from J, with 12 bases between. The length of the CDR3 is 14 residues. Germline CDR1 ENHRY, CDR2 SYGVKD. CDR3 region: CAISDAGIGETQYF. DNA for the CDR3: TGTGCCATCAGTGATGCGGGTATCGGAGAGACCCAGTACTTC.

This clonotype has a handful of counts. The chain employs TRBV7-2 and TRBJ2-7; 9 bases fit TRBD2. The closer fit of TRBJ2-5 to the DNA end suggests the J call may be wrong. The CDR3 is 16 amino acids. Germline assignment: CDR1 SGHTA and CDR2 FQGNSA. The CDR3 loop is CASSAREREVWETQYF. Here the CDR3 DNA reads TGTGCCAGCAGCGCCCGAGAGCGGGAGGTTTGGGAGACCCAGTACTTC.

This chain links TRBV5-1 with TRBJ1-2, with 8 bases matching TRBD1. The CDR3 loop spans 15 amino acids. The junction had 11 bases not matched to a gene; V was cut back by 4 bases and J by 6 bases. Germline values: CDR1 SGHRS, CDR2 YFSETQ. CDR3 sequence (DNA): TGCGCCAGCAGCGGAACGACAGGGGTAAGGAATGGCTACACCTTC. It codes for CASSGTTGVRNGYTF.

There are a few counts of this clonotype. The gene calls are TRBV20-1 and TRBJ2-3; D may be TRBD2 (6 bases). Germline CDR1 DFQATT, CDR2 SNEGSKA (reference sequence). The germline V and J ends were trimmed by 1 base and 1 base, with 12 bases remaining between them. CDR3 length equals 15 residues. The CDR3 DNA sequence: TGCAGTGCTAGAGGCGGAGGGCGGGGCACAGATACGCAGTATTTT. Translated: CSARGGGRGTDTQYF.

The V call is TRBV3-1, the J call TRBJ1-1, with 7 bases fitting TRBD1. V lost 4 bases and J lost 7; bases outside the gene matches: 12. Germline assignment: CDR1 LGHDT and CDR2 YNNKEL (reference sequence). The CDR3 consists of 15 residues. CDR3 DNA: TGTGCCAGCAGCCCCCTGGACAGGTGGACGGGTGAAGCTTTCTTT. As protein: CASSPLDRWTGEAFF.

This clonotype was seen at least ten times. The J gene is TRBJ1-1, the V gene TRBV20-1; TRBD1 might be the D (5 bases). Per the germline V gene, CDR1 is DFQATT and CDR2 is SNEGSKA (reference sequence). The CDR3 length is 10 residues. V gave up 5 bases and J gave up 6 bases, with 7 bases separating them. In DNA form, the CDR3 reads TGCAGTGCTGGGGGAGCTGAAGCTTTCTTT. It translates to CSAGGAEAFF.

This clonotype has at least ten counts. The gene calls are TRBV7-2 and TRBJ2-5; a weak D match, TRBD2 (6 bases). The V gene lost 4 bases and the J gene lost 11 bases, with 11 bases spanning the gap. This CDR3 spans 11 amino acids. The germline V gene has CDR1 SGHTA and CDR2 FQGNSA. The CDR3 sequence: CASSYLAEQYF. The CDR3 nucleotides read TGTGCCAGCAGCTACTTAGCGGAGCAGTACTTC.

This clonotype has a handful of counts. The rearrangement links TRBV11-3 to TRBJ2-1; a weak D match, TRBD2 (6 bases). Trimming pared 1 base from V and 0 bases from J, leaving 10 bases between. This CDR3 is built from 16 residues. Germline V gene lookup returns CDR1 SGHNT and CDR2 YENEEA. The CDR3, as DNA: TGTGCCAGCAGCTTAGGACTAGAGGCCTCCTACAATGAGCAGTTCTTC. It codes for CASSLGLEASYNEQFF. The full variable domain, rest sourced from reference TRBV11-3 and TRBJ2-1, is EAGVVQSPRYKIIEKKQPVAFWCNPISGHNTLYWYLQNLGQGPELLIRYENEEAVDDSQLPKDRFSAERLKGVDSTLKIQPAELGDSAVYLCASSLGLEASYNEQFFGPGTRLTVL.

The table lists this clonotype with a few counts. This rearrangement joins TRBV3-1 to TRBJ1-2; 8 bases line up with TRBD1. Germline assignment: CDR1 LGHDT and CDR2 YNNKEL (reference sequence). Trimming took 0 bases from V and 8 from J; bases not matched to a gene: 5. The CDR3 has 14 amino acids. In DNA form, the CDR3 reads TGTGCCAGCAGCCAAGAAGACCGGACAGGGGGCTACACCTTC. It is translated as CASSQEDRTGGYTF.

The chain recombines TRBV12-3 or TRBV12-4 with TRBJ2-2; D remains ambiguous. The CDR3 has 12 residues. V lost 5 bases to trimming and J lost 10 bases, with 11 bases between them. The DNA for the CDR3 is TGTGCCAGCAGTCTGGCCCCCAAGGAGCTGTTTTTT. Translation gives CASSLAPKELFF.

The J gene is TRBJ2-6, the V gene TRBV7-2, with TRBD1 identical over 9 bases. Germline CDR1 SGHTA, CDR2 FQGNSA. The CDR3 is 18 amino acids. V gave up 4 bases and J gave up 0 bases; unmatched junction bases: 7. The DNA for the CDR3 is TGTGCCAGCAGCTCAGGGACAGGGACTTTCTCTGGGGCCAACGTCCTGACTTTC. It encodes CASSSGTGTFSGANVLTF.

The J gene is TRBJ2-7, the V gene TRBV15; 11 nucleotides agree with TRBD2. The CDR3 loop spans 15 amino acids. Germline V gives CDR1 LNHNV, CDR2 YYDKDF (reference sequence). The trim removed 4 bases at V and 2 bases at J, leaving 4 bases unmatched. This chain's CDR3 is CATSNSGRGAYEQYF. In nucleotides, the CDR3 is TGTGCCACCAGCAATAGCGGGAGGGGGGCCTACGAGCAGTACTTC.

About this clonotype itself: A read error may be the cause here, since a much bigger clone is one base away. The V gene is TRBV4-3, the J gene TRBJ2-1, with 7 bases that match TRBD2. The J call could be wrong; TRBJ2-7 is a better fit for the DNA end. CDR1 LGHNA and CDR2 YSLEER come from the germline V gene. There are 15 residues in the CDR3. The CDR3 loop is CASSQEGLPYNEQYF. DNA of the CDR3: TGCGCCAGCAGCCAAGAGGGACTACCTTACAATGAGCAGTACTTC.

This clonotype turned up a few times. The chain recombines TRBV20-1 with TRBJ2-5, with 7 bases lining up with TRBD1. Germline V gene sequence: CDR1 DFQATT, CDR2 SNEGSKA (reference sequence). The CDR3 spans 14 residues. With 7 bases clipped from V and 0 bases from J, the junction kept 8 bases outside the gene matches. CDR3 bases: TGCAGTGTAACAGAGGGGGCTAACCAAGAGACCCAGTACTTC. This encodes CSVTEGANQETQYF.

CDR3 DNA sequence: TGTGCCAGCAGCGAAGGGATAGCGGGCTCACCCCTCCACTTT. Encoded protein: CASSEGIAGSPLHF. J is TRBJ1-6 and V is TRBV7-2; D remains ambiguous. The germline V gene encodes CDR1 SGHTA and CDR2 FQGNSA. The V gene lost 5 bases and the J gene lost 10 bases, with 15 bases spanning the gap. The CDR3 covers 14 residues.

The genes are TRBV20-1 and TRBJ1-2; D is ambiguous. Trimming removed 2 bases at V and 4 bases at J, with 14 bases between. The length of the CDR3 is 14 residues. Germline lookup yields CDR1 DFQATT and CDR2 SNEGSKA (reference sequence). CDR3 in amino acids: CSARLFGNLYGYTF. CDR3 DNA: TGCAGTGCTAGACTCTTCGGGAACCTCTATGGCTACACCTTC.

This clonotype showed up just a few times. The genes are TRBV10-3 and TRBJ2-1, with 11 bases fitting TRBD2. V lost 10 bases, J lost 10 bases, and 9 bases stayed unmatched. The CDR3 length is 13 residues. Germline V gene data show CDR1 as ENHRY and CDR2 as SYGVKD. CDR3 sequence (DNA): TGTGCCACCGTAGCGGGAGGGGGGACAGAGCAGTTCTTC. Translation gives CATVAGGGTEQFF.

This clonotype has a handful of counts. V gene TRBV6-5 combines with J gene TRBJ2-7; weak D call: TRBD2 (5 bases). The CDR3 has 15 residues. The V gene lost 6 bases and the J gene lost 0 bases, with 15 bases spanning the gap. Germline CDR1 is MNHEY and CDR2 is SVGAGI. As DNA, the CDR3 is TGTGCCAGCAGCCCAAGCGGAACCAGCTCCTACGAGCAGTACTTC. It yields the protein CASSPSGTSSYEQYF.

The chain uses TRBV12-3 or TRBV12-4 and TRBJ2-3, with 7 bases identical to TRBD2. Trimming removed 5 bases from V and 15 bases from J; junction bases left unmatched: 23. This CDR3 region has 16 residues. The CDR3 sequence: CASSPRTRGSTDVQYF. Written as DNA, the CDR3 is TGTGCCAGCAGTCCTCGGACTAGAGGGAGCACAGATGTGCAATATTTT.

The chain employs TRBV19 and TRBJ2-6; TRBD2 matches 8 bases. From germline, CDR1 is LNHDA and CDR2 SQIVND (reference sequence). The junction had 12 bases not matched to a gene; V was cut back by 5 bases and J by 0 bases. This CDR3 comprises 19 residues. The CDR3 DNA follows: TGTGCCAGTAGTGTCGTAGGACTAGCACCGAACTCTGGGGCCAACGTCCTGACTTTC. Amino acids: CASSVVGLAPNSGANVLTF.

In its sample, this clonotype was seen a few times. The CDR3 loop reads CASSPSSANYGYTF. In DNA, the CDR3 is TGTGCCAGCAGCCCTTCGTCCGCTAACTATGGCTACACCTTC. V gene TRBV5-5 combines with J gene TRBJ1-2; D call uncertain. The CDR3 spans 14 residues. The germline CDR1 and CDR2 sequences are SGHKS and YYEKEE (reference sequence). V lost 4 bases and J 0 bases, leaving 10 bases between the germline ends.